This T cell receptor beta chain stems from a study of cytomegalovirus exposure and HLA in healthy donors. General observations from the study: Within the data, a cluster of highly shared sequence variants was likely a sequencing artifact. The CMV antigen specificity of a few CMV-associated chains was confirmed through in vitro analysis. In an earlier analysis, most TCR beta V segments were productive about 87% or about 30% of the time.

V shed 5 bases, J shed 2 bases, and the junction held 6 bases outside the gene matches. The CDR3 sequence is 15 residues long. In germline, CDR1 is MGHRA, CDR2 YSYEKL. The PCR made use of 60 Vbeta and 13 Jbeta primers. The protocol was immunoSEQ multiplex PCR, while the TCRdb copy is restricted to in-frame clones and leaves out a portion. The sample has about 77,000 clones, 70% to 85% seen once; the top ten hold approximately 7.3%. As for this clone: The antigen remains unidentified.

Regarding donors, all were healthy bone marrow donors. The chain carries TRBV4-1 and TRBJ2-3, with 8 bases that match TRBD2. This clonotype originated in a middle-aged woman in good health and CMV-seronegative. Sequenced material: PBMCs. CDR3 sequence reads: CASSTWRGATDTQYF. CDR3 DNA sequence: TGCGCCAGCAGCACCTGGCGGGGGGCCACAGATACGCAGTATTTT.